Listed below are T cell receptor beta chains from one sample, sequenced in a study of T-cell memory formation after mild COVID-19. TCRdb used MiXCR to reprocess the 5' RACE reads, holding one entry per CDR3 protein. There are 250,000 to 350,000 distinct CDR3 sequences in the sample; more than 13% occur only once, and around a fifth lies in the top ten. Sequenced input: PBMCs or a T cell subset sorted from them (not recorded which). The receptor set was obtained from a young man who had mild COVID-19 (a few samples of this study predate the infection). Cell type and time point are not known. Both conserved end residues are part of each CDR3. Fields, in order: J gene, D gene, clone size, V gene, CDR3 length, CDR3 DNA, CDR3 protein. The D gene is left open where the match is weak. Clone size, where shown, is once, few, many, or a class for clones that have expanded.

>TRBJ1-5|NA|NA|TRBV14|18
TGTGCCAGCAGCCAAGATCTAAGGGCAGGGCGCGGTCAACAGCCCCAGCATTTT
CASSQDLRAGRGQQPQHF
>TRBJ1-1|NA|NA|TRBV15|13
TGTGCCACCAGCAGAGACCATATCACTGAAGCTTTCTTT
CATSRDHITEAFF
>TRBJ1-1|NA|many|TRBV10-3|14
TGTGCCATCACCGAGGGGGGGCTTAGCACTGAAGCTTTCTTT
CAITEGGLSTEAFF
>TRBJ1-1|TRBD1|NA|TRBV19|15
TGTGCCAGTAGTACCCGAGGGACGGGACAGTATGAAGCTTTCTTT
CASSTRGTGQYEAFF
>TRBJ1-3|NA|few|TRBV20-1|14
TGCAGTGCTAGAGATCGAACGCGGGGAAACACCATATATTTT
CSARDRTRGNTIYF
>TRBJ1-1|NA|few|TRBV20-1|14
TGCAGTGCTCCCCTTGGGGGGACGAGGACTGAAGCTTTCTTT
CSAPLGGTRTEAFF
>TRBJ2-1|NA|NA|TRBV20-1|15
TGCAGTGCCAAGGGCACCCGGGACTCCAACAATGAGCAGTTCTTC
CSAKGTRDSNNEQFF
>TRBJ2-3|NA|few|TRBV6-2/TRBV6-3|14
TGTGCCAGCAGTTATCTGGGGGTCGCAGATACGCAGTATTTT
CASSYLGVADTQYF
>TRBJ2-5|NA|NA|TRBV5-1|17
TGCGCCAGCAGCTTGTCCCCAGGCGGGGACGTCCAAGAGACCCAGTACTTC
CASSLSPGGDVQETQYF
>TRBJ2-3|TRBD2|NA|TRBV6-1|17
TGTGCCAGCAGTGTTTCACTAGCGGGGGGGCACACAGATACGCAGTATTTT
CASSVSLAGGHTDTQYF
>TRBJ2-7|NA|NA|TRBV6-6|14
TGTGCCAGCAGTTATTCCGGGACCTCCGTCGAGCAGTACTTC
CASSYSGTSVEQYF
>TRBJ2-5|TRBD2|NA|TRBV28|15
TGTGCCAGCAGTTTTTGGGGGACTAGCGAAGAGACCCAGTACTTC
CASSFWGTSEETQYF
>TRBJ2-1|NA|NA|TRBV11-3|17
TGTGCCAGCAGCCATCGTAGGTCACCAGCCCCCCCCAATGAGCAGTTCTTC
CASSHRRSPAPPNEQFF
>TRBJ1-4|NA|NA|TRBV6-5|16
TGTGCCAGCAGACCTGGTGATATTGGACGGAATGAAAAACTGTTTTTT
CASRPGDIGRNEKLFF
>TRBJ1-1|NA|few|TRBV5-5|13
TGTGCCAGCAGCTTTGGTTCGGACACTGAAGCTTTCTTT
CASSFGSDTEAFF
>TRBJ1-2|TRBD1|many|TRBV2|13
TGTGCCAGCAGTTATGACAGGGGAGGAGGCTACACCTTC
CASSYDRGGGYTF
>TRBJ1-2|NA|NA|TRBV4-3|13
TGCGCCAGCAGCCAAGTTACCTTCTATGGCTACACCTTC
CASSQVTFYGYTF
>TRBJ2-3|TRBD1|few|TRBV7-9|15
TGTGCCAGCAGCTCCGGGACAGGTAGCACAGATACGCAGTATTTT
CASSSGTGSTDTQYF
>TRBJ2-1|NA|many|TRBV20-1|12
TGCAGTGCGGACCGACGGCTCAATGAGCAGTTCTTC
CSADRRLNEQFF
>TRBJ2-7|NA|NA|TRBV7-2|14
TGTGCCAGCAGCTACCGACCGGCTCCCTACGAGCAGTACTTC
CASSYRPAPYEQYF
>TRBJ2-2|NA|NA|TRBV5-1|15
TGCGCCAGCAGGCCCGAAACAGGGTTACCCGGGGAGCTGTTTTTT
CASRPETGLPGELFF
>TRBJ2-5|NA|many|TRBV7-2|13
TGTGCCAGCAGCTCCAGGAACCAAGAGACCCAGTACTTC
CASSSRNQETQYF
>TRBJ2-3|NA|NA|TRBV7-9|15
TGTGCCAGCAGCTTCGGAGGGGGGGCCACAGATACGCAGTATTTT
CASSFGGGATDTQYF
>TRBJ2-2|NA|many|TRBV4-2|17
TGTGCCAGCAGCCGACAAGGCCCGGGGGCGAACACCGGGGAGCTGTTTTTT
CASSRQGPGANTGELFF
>TRBJ2-1|TRBD2|few|TRBV6-6|13
TGTGCCAGTGGACTAGCGGGGGACAATGAGCAGTTCTTC
CASGLAGDNEQFF
>TRBJ2-7|NA|NA|TRBV20-1|14
TGCAGTGCTAGAGAACCGACGCCCCCCTACGAGCAGTACTTC
CSAREPTPPYEQYF
>TRBJ2-5|TRBD2|many|TRBV7-2|16
TGTGCCAGCAGCTTAGTGGCAGGGAGGGGTCAAGAGACCCAGTACTTC
CASSLVAGRGQETQYF
>TRBJ1-5|NA|few|TRBV5-6|14
TGTGCCAGCAGCTTGAAATCCAATGGACAGCCCCAGCATTTT
CASSLKSNGQPQHF
>TRBJ2-5|NA|many|TRBV5-1|14
TGCGCCAGCAGCTTGATCGGGGGCTCAGAGACCCAGTACTTC
CASSLIGGSETQYF
>TRBJ2-1|TRBD2|NA|TRBV20-1|16
TGCAGTGCGGACCTGGGACTAGCGGGGGTTTACAATGAGCAGTTCTTC
CSADLGLAGVYNEQFF
>TRBJ1-5|NA|few|TRBV4-3|15
TGCGCCAGCAGCCAGTACATTGATAGCAATCAGCCCCAGCATTTT
CASSQYIDSNQPQHF
>TRBJ2-2|NA|NA|TRBV4-2|15
TGTGCCAGCAGCCAAGAAGTCCGGGGGTCCGGGGAGCTGTTTTTT
CASSQEVRGSGELFF
>TRBJ2-1|TRBD2|NA|TRBV5-6|13
TGTGCCAGCAGCTTGGGCGGGGGGGCCTGGCAGTTCTTC
CASSLGGGAWQFF
>TRBJ1-1|TRBD1|NA|TRBV30|12
TGTGCCTGGAGCCAGGGGGACACTGAAGCTTTCTTT
CAWSQGDTEAFF
>TRBJ2-5|NA|many|TRBV5-1|13
TGCGCCAGCAGCTTAGAGTACCAAGAGACCCAGTACTTC
CASSLEYQETQYF
>TRBJ2-3|TRBD1|NA|TRBV6-2/TRBV6-3|18
TGTGCCAGCAGTTACAACCCTCGGACAGGGGGCTCCACAGATACGCAGTATTTT
CASSYNPRTGGSTDTQYF
>TRBJ1-1|NA|NA|TRBV18|13
TGTGCCAGCTCACCCGACAGGAGGGGTGAAGCTTTCTTT
CASSPDRRGEAFF
>TRBJ2-1|TRBD2|NA|TRBV9|18
TGTGCCAGCAGCGTAAAGACTAGCGGGGGGGCAGTTAGCGATGAGCAGTTCTTC
CASSVKTSGGAVSDEQFF
>TRBJ2-1|TRBD1|NA|TRBV6-1|16
TGTGCCAGCAGGGGCCTAGGGACAGGGAACTACAATGAGCAGTTCTTC
CASRGLGTGNYNEQFF
>TRBJ2-5|NA|few|TRBV5-6|14
TGTGCCAGCAGCTTGGGTATAGACCAAGAGACCCAGTACTTC
CASSLGIDQETQYF
>TRBJ2-7|NA|once|TRBV7-2|14
TGTGCCAGCAGCCCAGGGGCACGGGGGGCGGAGCAGTACTTC
CASSPGARGAEQYF
>TRBJ1-2|NA|few|TRBV12-3/TRBV12-4|13
TGTGCCAGCACCCTGACAGCTGGATATGGCTACACCTTC
CASTLTAGYGYTF
>TRBJ1-1|NA|NA|TRBV2|14
TGTGCCAGCAGTGAAATTAGGGCAGGGGCTGAAGCTTTCTTT
CASSEIRAGAEAFF
>TRBJ1-1|TRBD1|few|TRBV18|16
TGTGCCAGCTCACCACCGGGTCAGGGGGCGAGAACTGAAGCTTTCTTT
CASSPPGQGARTEAFF
>TRBJ2-7|TRBD1|few|TRBV18|15
TGTGCCAGCTCACCACAAACGGACAGGGCGTACGAGCAGTACTTC
CASSPQTDRAYEQYF
>TRBJ1-1|NA|few|TRBV5-1|14
TGCGCCTCCAGGGCAGGGGCAACGAACACTGAAGCTTTCTTT
CASRAGATNTEAFF
>TRBJ1-2|NA|few|TRBV7-9|13
TGTGCCAGCAGCCCGGACAGTCACTATGGCTACACCTTC
CASSPDSHYGYTF
>TRBJ1-2|NA|NA|TRBV18|15
TGTGCCAGCTCACCACTGGGGCCAAGTAGTGATGGCTACACCTTC
CASSPLGPSSDGYTF
>TRBJ2-1|TRBD2|few|TRBV12-3/TRBV12-4|13
TGTGCCAGCAGTCGGGGGGTCTACAATGAGCAGTTCTTC
CASSRGVYNEQFF
>TRBJ1-6|TRBD1|NA|TRBV6-6|14
TGTGCCAGCAGTGCCGGGACAGGGGAAGTACCCCTCCACTTT
CASSAGTGEVPLHF
>TRBJ2-1|TRBD2|NA|TRBV24-1|15
TGTGCCACCAGTGAGACTAGCGGGCGCCTAAATGAGCAGTTCTTC
CATSETSGRLNEQFF
>TRBJ2-3|NA|NA|TRBV4-2|12
TGTGCCAGCAGCCGAGCCGCAGATACGCAGTATTTT
CASSRAADTQYF